The 14 T cell receptor beta chains below all came from one sample that was sequenced in a study of metastatic and nonmetastatic thyroid tumors. TCRdb reanalyzed the PCR reads with MiXCR. The table records 30,000 to 35,000 clones, 35% of them present only once. None of the patients had undergone any treatment ahead of thyroid surgery. The sample was tumor tissue. Every receptor here comes from a female donor with papillary thyroid cancer or a benign thyroid nodule (not recorded which). Some clones in this sample may be carry-over from other donors' samples.

This clone was seen only a few times. V is TRBV6-2 or TRBV6-3 and J is TRBJ2-7; the match to TRBD2 covers 8 bases. CDR1 is MNHEY and CDR2 is SVGEGT in the germline V gene. This CDR3 is built from 15 residues. V shed 6 bases and J 2 bases; nucleotides not matched to a gene: 9. CDR3 sequence: CASSNRLAGTYEQYF. The CDR3 nucleotides are TGTGCCAGCAGCAACAGATTAGCGGGGACCTACGAGCAGTACTTC.

In its sample, this clone was seen a few times. The chain employs TRBV6-1 and TRBJ1-3, with D perhaps TRBD1 (5 bases). Trimming shortened V by 0 bases and J by 3 bases, and 9 bases separated the two germline ends. The CDR3 contains 15 residues. In germline, CDR1 is MNHNS, CDR2 SASEGT. The CDR3 spells CASSEASGIGNTIYF. The CDR3 bases are TGTGCCAGCAGTGAAGCGTCAGGGATTGGAAACACCATATATTTT.

This clone was counted a few times. The gene calls are TRBV2 and TRBJ1-2, with 12 positions matching TRBD1. The CDR3 extends over 15 amino acids. CDR1 is SNHLY, CDR2 FYNNEI, per germline. The junction had 9 bases not matched to a gene; V was cut back by 6 bases and J by 7 bases. CDR3 sequence reads: CASRGSGTGGFGYTF. CDR3 sequence (DNA): TGTGCCAGCAGAGGGTCTGGGACAGGGGGCTTTGGCTACACCTTC.

J is TRBJ2-7 and V is TRBV6-2 or TRBV6-3; no reliable D call. V was pared by 2 bases and J by 1 base, with 12 bases between. This CDR3 spans 15 amino acids. CDR1 is MNHEY, CDR2 SVGEGT, per germline. CDR3 sequence (DNA): TGTGCCAGCAGTTACGGAGTGGGCCGTTCCTACGAGCAGTACTTC. Protein product: CASSYGVGRSYEQYF.

A few counts support this clone. The chain joins TRBV10-3 to TRBJ2-1; D gene ambiguous. The germline gives CDR1 ENHRY, CDR2 SYGVKD. The length of the CDR3 is 12 residues. Trimming took 2 bases from V and 9 from J, leaving 8 bases between them. CDR3 bases: TGTGCCATCAGTGAGATCGTACGTGAGCAGTTCTTC. Translating gives CAISEIVREQFF.

The chain couples TRBV6-1 to TRBJ1-3; no reliable D call. V was pared by 7 bases and J by 3 bases, with 7 bases between. The CDR3 sequence is 12 residues long. CDR1 is MNHNS and CDR2 is SASEGT in the germline V gene. The CDR3 sequence is CASISGGNTIYF. DNA of the CDR3: TGTGCCAGCATTTCGGGTGGAAACACCATATATTTT.

This clone was observed a handful of times. The chain employs TRBV2 and TRBJ2-1; weak D call: TRBD2 (6 bases). Germline CDR1 is SNHLY and CDR2 is FYNNEI. Trimming pared 5 bases from V and 8 bases from J, leaving 7 bases between. This CDR3 has 11 residues. The CDR3 coding sequence is TGTGCCAGCAGTACGGGGGATGAGCAGTTCTTC. Translation: CASSTGDEQFF.

This clone was recorded a few times. At one boundary the junction diverges from the germline segment, which might be a read error. The chain recombines TRBV19 with TRBJ1-6; the D is unclear. Germline V gene lookup returns CDR1 LNHDA and CDR2 SQIVND (reference sequence). The CDR3 consists of 14 residues. The CDR3 DNA reads as TGTGCCAGTAGTGTCGGATCCTATAATCCACCCCTCCACTTT. Its protein product is CASSVGSYNPPLHF.

Comment on this clone: Its ends do not fully match the called genes, so a read error is possible. This sequence joins TRBV4-1 and TRBJ2-2, with 11 bases identical to TRBD1. This CDR3 spans 19 amino acids. Per germline, CDR1 MGHRA and CDR2 YSYEKL. DNA of the CDR3: TGCGCCGGCAGCCAGATCCTATGGACAGGGGGCGCACGGACCGGGGAGCTGTTTTTT. Translated, it gives CAGSQILWTGGARTGELFF.

The rearrangement uses TRBV7-2 and TRBJ1-5, with no clear D. The V end lost 5 bases, the J end lost 7 bases, and 12 bases lay between the germline ends. Germline values: CDR1 SGHTA, CDR2 FQGNSA. The length of the CDR3 is 13 residues. CDR3 residues: CASSTSGEQPQHF. The CDR3 region has the DNA TGTGCCAGCAGCACAAGCGGGGAACAGCCCCAGCATTTT.

There are many counts of this clone. V usage is TRBV20-1 and J usage is TRBJ1-1, with D possibly being TRBD1 (6 bases). Germline V lookup: CDR1 DFQATT, CDR2 SNEGSKA (reference sequence). This CDR3 is built from 13 residues. V was trimmed by 2 bases and J by 6 bases, leaving 13 bases between them. The CDR3 region is CSARTIGGPEAFF. The CDR3 nucleotides are TGCAGTGCTAGAACTATCGGGGGGCCTGAAGCTTTCTTT.

This clone was detected a few times. V and J are TRBV6-1 and TRBJ2-1; a weak D match, TRBD1 (5 bases). This CDR3 region has 14 residues. V was pared by 10 bases and J by 7 bases, with 20 bases between. The germline CDR1 and CDR2 sequences are MNHNS and SASEGT. The DNA of the CDR3 is TGTGCCACCCAGACCACCGCAGGGTGGAATGAGCAGTTCTTC. Encoded protein: CATQTTAGWNEQFF.

The chain uses TRBV6-1 and TRBJ2-1, with TRBD2 as a possible D gene (6 bases). Trimming pared 7 bases from V and 4 bases from J, leaving 20 bases between. The CDR3 contains 16 residues. The germline V gene encodes CDR1 MNHNS and CDR2 SASEGT. CDR3 region: CASNEAGFALYNEQFF. CDR3 nucleotide sequence: TGTGCCAGCAATGAGGCGGGATTCGCCCTTTACAATGAGCAGTTCTTC.

The chain uses TRBV11-2 and TRBJ2-1; no clear D. The CDR3 is made up of 13 amino acids. With 2 bases removed from V and 7 bases from J, the gap between germline ends came to 9 bases. Per the germline V gene, CDR1 is SGHAT and CDR2 is FQNNGV. CDR3 bases: TGTGCCAGCAGCTTAAATCCCCGGAATGAGCAGTTCTTC. It translates to CASSLNPRNEQFF.